Listed below are T cell receptor beta chains from one sample, sequenced in a study of cytomegalovirus exposure and HLA in healthy donors. The table came from immunoSEQ multiplex PCR; TCRdb's copy has only in-frame clones and leaves some out. The top ten clones hold roughly 6% of a sample with 200,000 or so clones, around 75% of them seen once. The sequencing sample was made of PBMCs. The source of these receptors is a man between 40 and 49 years old in good health and CMV-seropositive. Each CDR3 is given with its conserved first and last residue. D genes are given only for firm matches.

j_call: TRBJ1-4; v_call: TRBV5-1; d_call: -; cdr3_nt: TGCGCCAGCAGCTTGTTTCACACAGGGAGAAATGAAAAACTGTTTTTT; cdr3_aa: CASSLFHTGRNEKLFF
j_call: TRBJ1-2; v_call: TRBV10-2; d_call: -; cdr3_nt: TGCGCCAGCAGTGAAAGGAGGGTGGGGTATGGCTACACCTTC; cdr3_aa: CASSERRVGYGYTF
j_call: TRBJ2-1; v_call: TRBV13; d_call: -; cdr3_nt: TGTGCCAGCAGCTTAGCCGAAGCGGAAAAGGATGAGCAGTTCTTC; cdr3_aa: CASSLAEAEKDEQFF
j_call: TRBJ1-2; v_call: TRBV28; d_call: -; cdr3_nt: TGTGCCAGCAGTTTAACCACGAGAGGCTACACCTTC; cdr3_aa: CASSLTTRGYTF
j_call: TRBJ2-5; v_call: TRBV25-1; d_call: -; cdr3_nt: TGTGCCAGCCAACAAGAGACCCAGTACTTC; cdr3_aa: CASQQETQYF
j_call: TRBJ1-2; v_call: TRBV5-1; d_call: -; cdr3_nt: TGCGCCAGCAGCTTGGCCGGGAACTATGGCTACACCTTC; cdr3_aa: CASSLAGNYGYTF
j_call: TRBJ1-2; v_call: TRBV4-3; d_call: -; cdr3_nt: TGCGCCAGCAGCCAAGACCGGGGTCCCTATGGCCACACCTTC; cdr3_aa: CASSQDRGPYGHTF
j_call: TRBJ2-2; v_call: TRBV9; d_call: -; cdr3_nt: TGTGCCAGCACCAGGACAGAATCGAACACCGGGGAGCTGTTTTTT; cdr3_aa: CASTRTESNTGELFF
j_call: TRBJ1-2; v_call: TRBV5-8; d_call: TRBD1; cdr3_nt: TGTGCCAGCAGCACGGACAGGGCCAACTATGGTTACACCTTC; cdr3_aa: CASSTDRANYGYTF
j_call: TRBJ1-1; v_call: TRBV6-1; d_call: TRBD1; cdr3_nt: TGTGCCAGCAGGACAGGGGGCCAGCTTGAAGCTTTCTTT; cdr3_aa: CASRTGGQLEAFF
j_call: TRBJ2-1; v_call: TRBV14; d_call: -; cdr3_nt: TGTGCCAGCAGTCTTGACAGGTACAATGAGCAGTTCTTC; cdr3_aa: CASSLDRYNEQFF
j_call: TRBJ2-7; v_call: TRBV15; d_call: TRBD2; cdr3_nt: TGTGCCACCAGCGGTAAGCGGGGGGGGTACTACGAGCAGTACTTC; cdr3_aa: CATSGKRGGYYEQYF
j_call: TRBJ2-3; v_call: TRBV25-1; d_call: TRBD2; cdr3_nt: TGTGCCAGCAGTGGCCCAGGGACTAGCGGATGGTTAGATACGCAGTATTTT; cdr3_aa: CASSGPGTSGWLDTQYF
j_call: TRBJ2-7; v_call: TRBV10-3; d_call: -; cdr3_nt: TGTGCCATCAGGAGGCGGGGTTCTATTGATTACGAGCAGTACTTC; cdr3_aa: CAIRRRGSIDYEQYF
j_call: TRBJ1-1; v_call: TRBV27; d_call: TRBD1; cdr3_nt: TGTGCCAGCATTAAAGCGACAGGGTATTTTGAAGCTTTCTTT; cdr3_aa: CASIKATGYFEAFF
j_call: TRBJ1-1; v_call: TRBV6-6; d_call: -; cdr3_nt: TGTGCCAGCAGTACCTATTTGAACACTGAAGCTTTCTTT; cdr3_aa: CASSTYLNTEAFF
j_call: TRBJ1-4; v_call: TRBV4-3; d_call: TRBD1; cdr3_nt: TGCGCCAGCAGCCAAGGGAGGACAGGGGTAGCCCTGTTTTTT; cdr3_aa: CASSQGRTGVALFF
j_call: TRBJ2-2; v_call: TRBV4-3; d_call: -; cdr3_nt: TGCGCCAGCAGCCAAGATCTGGGGGGCACCGGGGAGCTGTTTTTT; cdr3_aa: CASSQDLGGTGELFF